What follows are 23 T cell receptor beta chains derived from one specimen sequenced in a study of T cells after yellow fever vaccination. TCRdb processed the 5' RACE reads anew with MiXCR; each CDR3 protein has one entry. The table includes some 340,000 distinct CDR3 sequences, around 10% detected once. Sequenced material: CD4+ T cells sorted from PBMCs, taken 45 days after the yellow fever booster vaccination. The receptors derive from a man aged 18-30 years who received the YFV17D yellow fever vaccine.

This clonotype was detected only a few times. The rearrangement uses TRBV29-1 and TRBJ2-1, with 7 bases fitting TRBD2. From germline, CDR1 is SQVTM and CDR2 ANQGSEA. The junction had 13 bases not matched to a gene; V was cut back by 4 bases and J by 10 bases. This CDR3 spans 14 amino acids. The CDR3 protein is CSVVKTSWQDEQFF. CDR3 DNA: TGCAGCGTTGTCAAGACTAGCTGGCAGGACGAGCAGTTCTTC.

The chain joins TRBV5-4 to TRBJ2-5; 8 bases map to TRBD1. CDR3 length equals 13 residues. Germline trimming cut 7 bases from V and 2 bases from J; bases unmatched to any gene: 4. The germline V gene encodes CDR1 SGHNT and CDR2 YYREEE (reference sequence). CDR3 DNA sequence: TGTGCCAGCCAGAACAGGGGGCAAGAGACCCAGTACTTC. The encoded protein is CASQNRGQETQYF.

In its sample, this clonotype was seen many times. This chain joins TRBV5-1 and TRBJ2-7; TRBD2 matches at 7 bases. Germline-derived CDR1 and CDR2 are SGHRS and YFSETQ. The CDR3 is 15 residues long. J gave up 7 bases and V 5 bases, and 15 bases lay outside the gene matches. The CDR3 here is CASRWERDDPGEQYF. Here the CDR3 DNA reads TGCGCCAGCAGATGGGAGCGGGATGATCCGGGGGAGCAGTACTTC.

V gene TRBV5-4 combines with J gene TRBJ2-5; D gene unclear. In germline, CDR1 is SGHNT, CDR2 YYREEE (reference sequence). With 0 bases removed from V and 1 base from J, the gap between germline ends came to 7 bases. CDR3 length equals 14 residues. The CDR3 region has the DNA TGTGCCAGCAGCTTGGAGTACTCCCAAGAGACCCAGTACTTC. Encoded protein: CASSLEYSQETQYF.

This clonotype showed up just a few times. The V and J genes are TRBV10-3 and TRBJ2-3; D might be TRBD2 (6 bases). Germline V gene lookup returns CDR1 ENHRY and CDR2 SYGVKD. The germline V and J ends were trimmed by 6 bases and 5 bases, with 6 bases remaining between them. The CDR3 covers 11 residues. The CDR3 spells CAIRGGDTQYF. CDR3 nucleotides: TGTGCCATCAGGGGAGGAGATACGCAGTATTTT.

V usage is TRBV7-2 and J usage is TRBJ1-5; a possible D gene is TRBD1 (5 bases). Germline CDR1 and CDR2: SGHTA and FQGNSA. V was shortened by 1 base and J by 3 bases, with 10 bases between the two germline ends. The CDR3 runs 15 residues. The CDR3 spells CASSLVGGDNQPQHF. As DNA, the CDR3 is TGTGCCAGCAGCTTAGTTGGGGGGGACAATCAGCCCCAGCATTTT.

This clonotype has more than one count but fewer than ten. The rearrangement uses TRBV7-2 and TRBJ2-4; D is uncertain. The V and J ends lost 1 base and 6 bases respectively, with 4 bases between them. This CDR3 region has 12 residues. The germline gives CDR1 SGHTA, CDR2 FQGNSA. CDR3 coding DNA: TGTGCCAGCAGCTTAGATTTAAACATTCAGTACTTC. As protein: CASSLDLNIQYF.

The genes are TRBV20-1 and TRBJ2-5, with 7 bases matching TRBD1. The germline gives CDR1 DFQATT, CDR2 SNEGSKA (reference sequence). The CDR3 is 13 amino acids. With V trimmed by 3 bases and J by 4 bases, 5 bases remained unmatched. CDR3 sequence: CSASPGQPETQYF. CDR3 nucleotides: TGCAGTGCTAGCCCGGGACAGCCAGAGACCCAGTACTTC.

The genes are TRBV4-1 and TRBJ2-1, with TRBD1 matching over 8 bases. CDR1 and CDR2 (germline): MGHRA, YSYEKL. The CDR3 has 14 residues. The V and J ends lost 3 bases and 6 bases, in that order; junction bases with no gene match: 4. CDR3 sequence (DNA): TGCGCCAGCAGCCACGGACAGGGCCGCAATGAGCAGTTCTTC. It specifies CASSHGQGRNEQFF.

The chain recombines TRBV6-4 with TRBJ2-1; D unresolved. Trimming shortened V by 5 bases and J by 8 bases, and 16 bases separated the two germline ends. This CDR3 is 14 amino acids long. The germline V gene has CDR1 MRHNA and CDR2 SNTAGT. The DNA of the CDR3 is TGTGCCAGCAGTCGTAGCTCTTCTTTCGATGAGCAGTTCTTC. Translation: CASSRSSSFDEQFF.

This clonotype was recorded a few times. CDR3 sequence reads: CASTPRGMGYNEQFF. The DNA of the CDR3 is TGTGCCAGTACCCCCCGGGGAATGGGGTACAATGAGCAGTTCTTC. V gene TRBV19 combines with J gene TRBJ2-1; a weak D match, TRBD2 (5 bases). The CDR3 contains 15 residues. The V and J ends lost 7 bases and 4 bases respectively, with 17 bases between them. The germline V gene has CDR1 LNHDA and CDR2 SQIVND (reference sequence).

This clonotype has just a few counts. The J gene is TRBJ1-1, the V gene TRBV7-2, with TRBD1 as a possible D gene (5 bases). The length of the CDR3 is 14 residues. In germline, CDR1 is SGHTA, CDR2 FQGNSA. Trimming took 6 bases from V and 4 from J, leaving 15 bases between them. The CDR3 protein is CASSLQGRVTEAFF. DNA of the CDR3: TGTGCCAGCAGTCTCCAGGGCAGAGTCACTGAAGCTTTCTTT.

Many counts were recorded for this clonotype. The rearrangement joins TRBV29-1 to TRBJ2-3; a weak D match, TRBD1 (5 bases). There are 15 residues in the CDR3. Trimming stripped 7 bases from V and 1 base from J, with 18 bases between. Germline CDR1 is SQVTM and CDR2 is ANQGSEA. The CDR3 protein is CSGSSPQGGTDTQYF. The CDR3 DNA sequence: TGCAGCGGCTCCTCGCCCCAAGGGGGCACAGATACGCAGTATTTT.

This clonotype was recorded at least ten times. J is TRBJ2-7 and V is TRBV10-3, with a weak D call TRBD1 (6 bases). This CDR3 region has 15 residues. Looked up from germline, CDR1 is ENHRY and CDR2 is SYGVKD. Trimming removed 3 bases at V and 3 bases at J, with 15 bases between. The CDR3 DNA sequence: TGTGCCATCAGTGACCGTAACGCACAGGGCTACGAGCAGTACGTC. It yields the protein CAISDRNAQGYEQYV.

V is TRBV12-3 or TRBV12-4 and J is TRBJ1-5; D is unclear. V lost 5 bases and J lost 7, with 18 bases in between. This CDR3 has 15 amino acids. The CDR3 DNA follows: TGTGCCAGCAGTCTAAACCCGGATGTGTCGCAGCCCCAGCATTTT. This encodes CASSLNPDVSQPQHF.

Comment on this clonotype: One end of the junction is discordant with germline, which a read error may explain. The chain employs TRBV20-1 and TRBJ1-1; D is undetermined. The CDR3 covers 12 residues. The germline CDR1 and CDR2 sequences are DFQATT and SNEGSKA (reference sequence). The CDR3 is CSARESVDSCTF. The CDR3 coding sequence is TGCAGTGCTAGAGAGAGCGTGGACTCTTGCACCTTT.

This clonotype appeared a few times. The chain joins TRBV7-9 to TRBJ1-1; no reliable D call. Germline CDR1 reads SEHNR; CDR2 reads FQNEAQ (reference sequence). The CDR3 runs to 13 residues. V shed 6 bases and J shed 1 base, with 9 bases lying between them. The DNA for the CDR3 is TGTGCCAGCAGGTGGACGGAGAACACTGAAGCTTTCTTT. The encoded protein is CASRWTENTEAFF.

This clonotype was observed a handful of times. V and J are TRBV6-1 and TRBJ1-2, with D perhaps TRBD1 (6 bases). The CDR3 is 14 amino acids. V was trimmed by 0 bases and J by 8 bases, leaving 13 bases between them. CDR1 and CDR2 from the germline V gene are MNHNS and SASEGT. The CDR3 region is CASSEAPGGGGYTF. CDR3 in DNA: TGTGCCAGCAGTGAAGCGCCCGGGGGCGGAGGCTACACCTTC.

This clonotype was picked up a small number of times. J is TRBJ2-2 and V is TRBV5-1; D is uncertain. Germline V gene data show CDR1 as SGHRS and CDR2 as YFSETQ. The CDR3 is made up of 13 amino acids. Deletions cut 4 bases from V and 4 bases from J, with 8 bases between. The CDR3 bases are TGCGCCAGCAGCCCCTTCGGCACCGGGGAGCTGTTTTTT. Translation: CASSPFGTGELFF. The full variable domain, in which reference TRBV5-1 and TRBJ2-2 provide the parts outside the CDR3, is KAGVTQTPRYLIKTRGQQVTLSCSPISGHRSVSWYQQTPGQGLQFLFEYFSETQRNKGNFPGRFSGRQFSNSRSEMNVSTLELGDSALYLCASSPFGTGELFFGEGSRLTVL.

This clonotype was seen ten or more times. V is TRBV10-3 and J is TRBJ2-3, with 13 nucleotides matching TRBD2. Germline CDR1 ENHRY, CDR2 SYGVKD. The CDR3 has 16 residues. V lost 9 bases and J lost 4; bases outside the gene matches: 10. CDR3 in DNA: TGTGCCATGACGCCCGGGACTAGCGGGATGCCAGATACGCAGTATTTT. Protein product: CAMTPGTSGMPDTQYF.

This chain links TRBV11-2 with TRBJ1-2, with a possible D match to TRBD1 (6 bases). Germline V gene data show CDR1 as SGHAT and CDR2 as FQNNGV. CDR3 size: 13 residues. V gave up 1 base and J gave up 14 bases, with 17 bases separating them. The CDR3 DNA is TGTGCCAGCAGCTTAGCCCAGGAGGGGGGGACAACCTTC. The encoded protein is CASSLAQEGGTTF.

J is TRBJ2-3 and V is TRBV7-8; tentative D call: TRBD1 (6 bases). CDR1 is SGHVS and CDR2 is FQNEAQ in the germline V gene. V was trimmed by 6 bases and J by 6 bases, leaving 19 bases between them. The CDR3 consists of 15 residues. CDR3 DNA: TGTGCCAGCAGAGAATCAAGGGTTAGGGGGGATACGCAGTATTTT. Its translation is CASRESRVRGDTQYF.

In this sample, this clonotype turned up a few times. V gene TRBV7-2 combines with J gene TRBJ1-3; D remains unclear. Trimming left V 1 base short and J 11 bases short, with 18 bases between. Looked up from germline, CDR1 is SGHTA and CDR2 is FQGNSA. This CDR3 is 15 amino acids long. The CDR3, as DNA: TGTGCCAGCAGCTTAGTATTCGGCGGCAAAAGTCCCATATATTTT. Translation gives CASSLVFGGKSPIYF.